This T cell receptor beta chain comes out of a study of blood T cell repertoires in COVID-19. Background on the study: PBMCs, B-cell-depleted T cells, or T cells provided the cDNA or gDNA that made up the material.

The CDR3 extends over 17 amino acids. The germline CDR1 and CDR2 sequences are SGHNT and YYREEE (reference sequence). V was shortened by 4 bases and J by 3 bases, with 19 bases between the two germline ends. Assay: immunoSEQ multiplex PCR; the TCRdb copy retains only in-frame clones and omits some. The sample lists some 150,000 clones; almost 90% were seen once. The specimen was peripheral blood. The TCR sequence derives from a human donor in a cohort sampled during active COVID-19. The rearrangement joins TRBV5-4 to TRBJ2-2, with a possible D match to TRBD1 (7 bases). In nucleotides, the CDR3 is TGTGCCAGCAGCCGGGGGACAGCGAAGGGATACACCGGGGAGCTGTTTTTT. Translating it yields CASSRGTAKGYTGELFF.